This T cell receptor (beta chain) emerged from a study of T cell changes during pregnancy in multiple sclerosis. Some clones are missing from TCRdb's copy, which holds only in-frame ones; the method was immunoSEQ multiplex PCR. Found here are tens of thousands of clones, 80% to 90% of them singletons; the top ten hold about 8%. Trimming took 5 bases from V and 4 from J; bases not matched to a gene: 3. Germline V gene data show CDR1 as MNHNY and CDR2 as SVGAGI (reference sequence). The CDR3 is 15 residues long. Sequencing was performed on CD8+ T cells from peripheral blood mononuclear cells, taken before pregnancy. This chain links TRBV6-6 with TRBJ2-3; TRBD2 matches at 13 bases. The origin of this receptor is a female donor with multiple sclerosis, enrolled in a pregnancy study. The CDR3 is CASSMTSGGPDTQYF. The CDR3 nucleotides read TGTGCCAGCAGTATGACTAGCGGGGGGCCAGATACGCAGTATTTT.